The rows below give T cell receptor beta chains drawn from one sample of a study of read filtering for tumor transcriptome and immune sequencing. TCRdb independently ran MiXCR on the reads; one entry per CDR3 protein. The repertoire holds 65,000 or so distinct CDR3 sequences, with about 19% as singletons. Source material: a population of CD138-negative cells sorted from bone marrow. The source is a donor at least 40 years old with multiple myeloma. The CDR3 runs from the conserved cysteine through the conserved F or W. Fields, in order: J gene, clone size, D gene, V gene, CDR3 DNA, CDR3 protein. The D gene is left open where the match is weak. The size of a clone is reported for some rows only, either as once, few or many, or as a class for expanded clones.

>TRBJ1-2|many|.|TRBV19
TGTGCCAGTAGTGTACAGGGTAACTATGGCTACACCTTC
CASSVQGNYGYTF
>TRBJ2-1|medium-sized|.|TRBV7-2
TGTGCCAGCAGCTTAAGCGCCTACAATGAGCAGTTCTTC
CASSLSAYNEQFF
>TRBJ2-7|many|.|TRBV29-1
TGCAGCGCTGAATTGAGGGACGAGCAGTACTTC
CSAELRDEQYF
>TRBJ2-1|many|.|TRBV28
TGTGCCAGCAGTTTAGGGCGCACCATCCCCGGCTACAATGAGCAGTTCTTC
CASSLGRTIPGYNEQFF
>TRBJ1-1|many|.|TRBV18
TGTGCCAGCTCACCAGGCACACGAGAGGCGAAAGCTTTCTTT
CASSPGTREAKAFF
>TRBJ2-3|.|TRBD2|TRBV6-6
TGTGCCAGCAGTTACCTCGCTCCGAATCACGGCGGGGGGAGCACAGATACGCAGTATTTT
CASSYLAPNHGGGSTDTQYF
>TRBJ2-5|many|TRBD1|TRBV6-2/TRBV6-3
TGTGCCAGCAGTTGGCATCGGGACAGGGGAGGGGAGACCCAGTACTTC
CASSWHRDRGGETQYF
>TRBJ2-5|few|.|TRBV5-4
TGTGCCAGCAGCCCAACTAGGTCCCTTGGGGAGACCCAGTACTTC
CASSPTRSLGETQYF
>TRBJ2-3|.|TRBD2|TRBV20-1
TGCAGTGCTAGAGCGACTAGCGGGGGCCGCACAGATACGCAGTATTTT
CSARATSGGRTDTQYF
>TRBJ2-7|many|.|TRBV7-2
TGTGCCAGCAGCGACCGCAGGCGGGTCCCGGGGGTGGAGCAGTACTTC
CASSDRRRVPGVEQYF
>TRBJ2-1|many|.|TRBV19
TGTGCCAGTAGTCCTCTGGGCGGGGAGCCCGTTAACAATGAGCAGTTCTTC
CASSPLGGEPVNNEQFF
>TRBJ2-7|many|.|TRBV12-3/TRBV12-4
TGTGCCAGCAGTCTACAGGGTACCTACGAGCAGTACTTC
CASSLQGTYEQYF
>TRBJ1-5|many|TRBD1|TRBV20-1
TGCAGCGAGGCTGGCAGGGGGGGCAGCAATCAGCCCCAGCATTTT
CSEAGRGGSNQPQHF
>TRBJ2-7|many|TRBD2|TRBV12-3/TRBV12-4
TGTGCCAGCAGTTTACACAGCGGGAGCTTCGAGCAGTACTTC
CASSLHSGSFEQYF
>TRBJ2-1|medium-sized|TRBD2|TRBV7-2
TGTGCCAGCAGCCCACTAGCGGGAGGGCTGAATGAGCAGTTCTTC
CASSPLAGGLNEQFF
>TRBJ2-1|many|TRBD2|TRBV2
TGTGCCAGCAGTGGGACTAGCGAGAGCTACAATGAGCAGTTCTTC
CASSGTSESYNEQFF
>TRBJ1-1|many|TRBD1|TRBV4-1
TGCGCCAGCAGCTTCCTGACAGGGAGCACTGAAGCTTTCTTT
CASSFLTGSTEAFF
>TRBJ1-1|many|.|TRBV5-1
TGCGCCAGCAGCTTGCGACGGCTGAACACTGAAGCTTTCTTT
CASSLRRLNTEAFF
>TRBJ2-7|few|TRBD2|TRBV29-1
TGCAGCGTTGAAGCTTGGGTGTATCGGCGGGGGACCTACGAGCAGTACTTC
CSVEAWVYRRGTYEQYF
>TRBJ2-1|many|TRBD2|TRBV20-1
TGCAGTGCTAGAACTAGCGGGAGTAACAATGAGCAGTTCTTC
CSARTSGSNNEQFF
>TRBJ1-1|many|.|TRBV21-1
TGTGCCAGCAGCGAAAGGGGCACCCAGGGAGGAAAAGGTGAAGCTTTCTTT
CASSERGTQGGKGEAFF
>TRBJ2-7|many|.|TRBV7-9
TGTGCCAGCAGCTTAGTTCTGGAACCCTACGAGCAGTACTTC
CASSLVLEPYEQYF
>TRBJ2-7|many|.|TRBV3-1
TGTGCCAGCAGCCACGAGTACGAGCAGTACTTC
CASSHEYEQYF
>TRBJ1-5|many|.|TRBV20-1
TGCAGTGCTAGTATCGGGCTGGGGACTAGCAATCAGCCCCAGCATTTT
CSASIGLGTSNQPQHF
>TRBJ1-1|many|.|TRBV28
TGTGCCAGCACCCTGGGGGGGGATCACACTGAAGCTTTCTTT
CASTLGGDHTEAFF
>TRBJ2-5|many|TRBD2|TRBV28
TGTGCCAGCAGTTCCAGACTAGCGGGAGGGGAAGAGACCCAGTACTTC
CASSSRLAGGEETQYF
>TRBJ2-3|many|TRBD1|TRBV20-1
TGCAGTGCTAGAGATGAAGTAGACAGGGGAGCAGATACGCAGTATTTT
CSARDEVDRGADTQYF
>TRBJ1-5|many|TRBD1|TRBV12-3/TRBV12-4
TGTGCCAGCAGTTGGGGACAGGGAGGTCAGCCCCAGCATTTT
CASSWGQGGQPQHF
>TRBJ1-1|many|.|TRBV6-5
TGTGCCAGCAGTTACTCGGGGATGGGCACTGAAGCTTTCTTT
CASSYSGMGTEAFF
>TRBJ1-4|many|.|TRBV20-1
TGCAGTTCCCACACGGGTTGGGGGACTAATGAAAAACTGTTTTTT
CSSHTGWGTNEKLFF
>TRBJ2-6|.|.|TRBV5-4
TGTGCCAGCAGCCACGGGGGGCTGTTATCTGGGGCCAACGTCCTGACTTTC
CASSHGGLLSGANVLTF
>TRBJ2-7|many|TRBD2|TRBV28
TGTGCCAGCAGTTTACGGGGGAGGGATCGGGAGGAGCAGTACTTC
CASSLRGRDREEQYF
>TRBJ2-6|many|.|TRBV11-2
TGTGCCAGCAGCTTAAGGTGGTCTGGGGCCAACGTCCTGACTTTC
CASSLRWSGANVLTF
>TRBJ1-4|many|.|TRBV5-8
TGTGCCAGCAGCTTCGTGGGAGTCGGGGAAAAACTGTTTTTT
CASSFVGVGEKLFF
>TRBJ1-6|many|.|TRBV28
TGTGCCAGCAGGCTGATGGGGGGCGGTAATTCACCCCTCCACTTT
CASRLMGGGNSPLHF